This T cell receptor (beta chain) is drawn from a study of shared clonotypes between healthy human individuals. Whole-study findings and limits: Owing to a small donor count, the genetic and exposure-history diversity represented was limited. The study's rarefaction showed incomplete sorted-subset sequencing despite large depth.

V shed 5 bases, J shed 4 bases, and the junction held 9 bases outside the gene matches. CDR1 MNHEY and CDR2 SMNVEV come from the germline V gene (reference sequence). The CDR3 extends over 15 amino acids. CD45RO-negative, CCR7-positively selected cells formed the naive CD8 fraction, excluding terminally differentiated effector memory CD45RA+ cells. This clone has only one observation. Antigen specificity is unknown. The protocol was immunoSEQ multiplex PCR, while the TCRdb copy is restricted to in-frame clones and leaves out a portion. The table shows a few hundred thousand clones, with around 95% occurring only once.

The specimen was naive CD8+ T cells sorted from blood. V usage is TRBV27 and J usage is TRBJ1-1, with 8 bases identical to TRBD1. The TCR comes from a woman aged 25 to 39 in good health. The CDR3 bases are TGTGCCAGCAGTCCGTCAGGGGGCTTAGGCACTGAAGCTTTCTTT. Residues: CASSPSGGLGTEAFF.